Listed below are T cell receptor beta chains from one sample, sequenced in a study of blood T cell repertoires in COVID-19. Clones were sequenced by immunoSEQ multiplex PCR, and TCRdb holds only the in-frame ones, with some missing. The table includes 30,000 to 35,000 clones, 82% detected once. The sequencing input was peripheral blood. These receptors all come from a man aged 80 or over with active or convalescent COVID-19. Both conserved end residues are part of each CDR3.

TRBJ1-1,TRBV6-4,CASSDLGGLSFF
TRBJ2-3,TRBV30,CAWSVRSGGEGTQYF
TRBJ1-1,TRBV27,CATSQGAKKTFF
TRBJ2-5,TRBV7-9,CASSRGLGVEETQYF
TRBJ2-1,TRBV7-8,CASSLEGLGGRLNEQFF
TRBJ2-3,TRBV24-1,CATSDLTSGSGTGMDTQYF
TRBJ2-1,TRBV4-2,CASSQDGSSYNEQFF
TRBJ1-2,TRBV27,CASSPWAAALWGYTF
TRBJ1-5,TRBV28,CASSFNGFKPQHF
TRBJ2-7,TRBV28,CASSFGSGSREQYF
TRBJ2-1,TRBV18,CASSPSQNLAGNEQFF